This TCR beta chain was observed in a study of blood T cells in healthy people across ages. It was with a sample-barcoded 5' primer and a J-beta primer mix that a second PCR of roughly 7 to 12 cycles was run. TCRdb reprocessed the 5' RACE reads via MiXCR and lists one record per CDR3 protein. The sample has over 600,000 distinct CDR3 sequences; about 45% are singletons. The study drew donors from healthy Caucasian individuals in Russia aged roughly 6 to 90. Between the trimmed V and J ends, which lost 5 bases and 4 bases, there was a span of 14 bases. The CDR3 covers 14 residues. Germline V gene data show CDR1 as MNHNS and CDR2 as SASEGT.

Sample: blood. This chain uses TRBV6-1 with TRBJ2-5; D is ambiguous. The clonotype originates from a man at least 80 years old in good health. This CDR3 reads CASSKMDGTETQYF. DNA of the CDR3: TGTGCCAGCAGTAAAATGGACGGCACAGAGACCCAGTACTTC.